One and the same sample provided the 22 T cell receptor beta chains below, sequenced in a study of vaccination and CD4 T cells after COVID-19. Cultured CD4+ T cells had their DNA profiled by the Oncomine TCR Beta short-read assay. Via MiXCR, TCRdb re-called the PCR reads, giving one row per CDR3 protein. The table includes tens of thousands of distinct CDR3 sequences, roughly 74% detected once. Their antigens remain unidentified. The treatment is: approximately nine-day PBMC culture with coronavirus spike peptide pools or control peptides (ViraFEST assay). The sequenced sample was CD4+ T cells from blood, cultured in vitro. Receptors were obtained from a human donor who had recovered from COVID-19.

This clonotype is medium-sized by share. The chain employs TRBV20-1 and TRBJ2-1, with 7 bases fitting TRBD2. With V trimmed by 3 bases and J by 6 bases, 11 bases remained unmatched. Germline CDR1 reads DFQATT; CDR2 reads SNEGSKA (reference sequence). This CDR3 is built from 15 residues. The CDR3 region is CSARGSGGRSNEQFF. DNA of the CDR3: TGCAGTGCTAGGGGTTCCGGCGGGAGAAGCAATGAGCAGTTCTTC.

This chain joins TRBV18 and TRBJ2-7; 11 bases are shared with TRBD1. Germline CDR1 reads KGHSH; CDR2 reads LQKENI. After removal of 6 bases from V and 6 bases from J, the junction contained 7 bases not matched to a gene. CDR3 size: 14 residues. As DNA, the CDR3 is TGTGCCAGCTCCCCCGGGACAGGGGGACGCGAGCAGTACTTC. It is translated as CASSPGTGGREQYF.

This chain links TRBV7-2 with TRBJ1-2; D is ambiguous. The CDR3 consists of 13 residues. The V gene's germline CDR1 is SGHTA and CDR2 FQGNSA. V gave up 5 bases and J gave up 8 bases, with 15 bases separating them. The CDR3 DNA follows: TGTGCCAGCAGCCCGAGCGGGTATGAGGGCTACACCTTC. Translating it yields CASSPSGYEGYTF.

The rearrangement joins TRBV20-1 to TRBJ2-5; D remains unclear. There are 10 residues in the CDR3. Per germline, CDR1 DFQATT and CDR2 SNEGSKA (reference sequence). V was cut by 6 bases and J by 5 bases, with 7 bases left in between. Here the CDR3 reads CSARQETQYF. CDR3 DNA sequence: TGCAGTGCCCGGCAGGAGACCCAGTACTTC.

This clonotype appeared a single time. This chain joins TRBV2 and TRBJ2-7; TRBD2 is a possible D gene (6 bases). CDR1 and CDR2 (germline): SNHLY, FYNNEI. CDR3 length: 13 amino acids. V lost 5 bases and J 0 bases, leaving 8 bases between the germline ends. The CDR3 region has the DNA TGTGCCAGCAGTAGGGAGGCCTCCTACGAGCAGTACTTC. Translated, it gives CASSREASYEQYF.

This clonotype has more than one count but fewer than ten. The V gene is TRBV6-2 or TRBV6-3, the J gene TRBJ1-5; TRBD1 agrees at 7 bases. This CDR3 is 13 amino acids long. The V and J ends lost 8 bases and 4 bases, in that order; junction bases with no gene match: 5. Germline lookup yields CDR1 MNHEY and CDR2 SVGEGT. The CDR3 DNA sequence: TGTGCCAGCGTTAGGGACAGAAATCAGCCCCAGCATTTT. Its translation is CASVRDRNQPQHF.

This chain links TRBV6-2 or TRBV6-3 with TRBJ1-2; D remains ambiguous. This CDR3 is 13 amino acids long. Germline lookup yields CDR1 MNHEY and CDR2 SVGEGT. V was pared by 5 bases and J by 4 bases, with 11 bases between. CDR3: CASSVDKFYGYTF. For the CDR3, the DNA is TGTGCCAGCAGTGTAGACAAGTTCTATGGCTACACCTTC.

J is TRBJ1-2 and V is TRBV11-3; D is undetermined. Germline CDR1 and CDR2: SGHNT and YENEEA. V was trimmed by 5 bases and J by 4 bases, leaving 23 bases between them. The CDR3 consists of 17 residues. Here the CDR3 DNA reads TGTGCCAGCAGCCCCCGGGTCGGCCCCAGTCATCTCTATGGCTACACCTTC. It specifies CASSPRVGPSHLYGYTF.

J is TRBJ2-7 and V is TRBV18; 7 bases line up with TRBD1. The CDR3 loop spans 15 amino acids. The ends lost 4 bases at V and 3 bases at J; junction bases unmatched: 9. The V gene's germline CDR1 is KGHSH and CDR2 LQKENI. Written as DNA, the CDR3 is TGTGCCAGCTCACAAGCCACAGGGGTAAGCTACGAGCAGTACTTC. It codes for CASSQATGVSYEQYF.

As DNA, the CDR3 is TGCAGTGCTAGAGATCAGTCGAGGGACAGGATAAACTATGGCTACACCTTC. Protein: CSARDQSRDRINYGYTF. The V gene is TRBV20-1, the J gene TRBJ1-2, with 8 bases fitting TRBD1. The CDR3 is 17 amino acids. Germline V CDR1 and CDR2: DFQATT, SNEGSKA (reference sequence). The V gene end was trimmed by 0 bases and the J gene end by 2 bases; junction bases not matched to a gene: 11.

V gene TRBV11-2 combines with J gene TRBJ2-2; 9 nucleotides align to TRBD2. Germline V gives CDR1 SGHAT, CDR2 FQNNGV. This CDR3 spans 15 amino acids. J lost 0 bases, V lost 5 bases, and 1 base had no gene match. CDR3 loop: CASSRLAANTGELFF. In DNA, the CDR3 is TGTGCCAGCAGCCGACTAGCGGCGAACACCGGGGAGCTGTTTTTT.

V and J are TRBV20-1 and TRBJ1-2, with 7 positions matching TRBD1. The V and J ends lost 0 bases and 3 bases, in that order; junction bases with no gene match: 10. The CDR3 totals 16 residues. CDR1 and CDR2 from the germline V gene are DFQATT and SNEGSKA (reference sequence). CDR3 residues: CSARERQGMVDYGYTF. For the CDR3, the DNA is TGCAGTGCTAGAGAAAGACAGGGAATGGTCGACTATGGCTACACCTTC.

CDR3 nucleotide sequence: TGCAGTGCTTGGACGCCTGGAAACACCATATATTTT. Its protein is CSAWTPGNTIYF. The genes are TRBV20-1 and TRBJ1-3; no clear D. There are 12 residues in the CDR3. The V gene lost 5 bases and the J gene lost 2 bases, with 7 bases spanning the gap. Looked up from germline, CDR1 is DFQATT and CDR2 is SNEGSKA (reference sequence).

J is TRBJ2-1 and V is TRBV15, with D possibly being TRBD2 (7 bases). Germline lookup yields CDR1 LNHNV and CDR2 YYDKDF (reference sequence). CDR3 length: 14 residues. Trimming took off 5 bases at V and 6 bases at J, with 14 bases between the two ends. The CDR3 loop reads CATSRGAGGNEQFF. CDR3 in DNA: TGTGCCACCAGCCGGGGGGCGGGCGGCAATGAGCAGTTCTTC.

The CDR3 sequence is CASSPQAGGAGELFF. CDR3 coding DNA: TGTGCCAGCAGCCCGCAGGCCGGGGGCGCCGGGGAGCTGTTTTTT. The chain combines TRBV7-3 with TRBJ2-2, with D possibly being TRBD1 or TRBD2 (6 bases each). Germline values: CDR1 SGHTA, CDR2 FQGTGA. With 5 bases removed from V and 6 bases from J, the gap between germline ends came to 16 bases. There are 15 residues in the CDR3.

This chain connects TRBV7-2 to TRBJ2-1; possibly TRBD1 for D (5 bases). Germline V gene data show CDR1 as SGHTA and CDR2 as FQGNSA. There are 14 residues in the CDR3. Trimming removed 5 bases at V and 10 bases at J, with 18 bases between. The CDR3 is CASSLLRDFSEQFF. CDR3 coding DNA: TGTGCCAGCAGCCTTCTCAGGGATTTTTCCGAGCAGTTCTTC.

Here the CDR3 reads CASARGIEGYTF. As DNA, the CDR3 is TGTGCCAGCGCCAGGGGGATTGAAGGCTACACCTTC. The chain links TRBV6-2 or TRBV6-3 to TRBJ1-2; 7 positions match TRBD1. This CDR3 contains 12 residues. Germline V gene sequence: CDR1 MNHEY, CDR2 SVGEGT. Trimming took 8 bases from V and 8 from J; bases not matched to a gene: 8.

The chain recombines TRBV20-1 with TRBJ1-6, with 8 bases lining up with TRBD1. The V gene's germline CDR1 is DFQATT and CDR2 SNEGSKA (reference sequence). The trim removed 0 bases at V and 8 bases at J, leaving 6 bases unmatched. The CDR3 extends over 15 amino acids. The CDR3, as DNA: TGCAGTGCTAGAGACCCGACAGGGGCTCATTCACCCCTCCACTTT. Protein sequence: CSARDPTGAHSPLHF.

This clonotype was seen a few times. This chain uses TRBV12-3 or TRBV12-4 with TRBJ1-6; D call uncertain. The CDR3 covers 13 residues. Trimming left V 4 bases short and J 3 bases short, with 4 bases between. The CDR3 reads CASSYGYNSPLHF. The DNA for the CDR3 is TGTGCCAGCAGTTACGGCTATAATTCACCCCTCCACTTT.

The rearrangement links TRBV21-1 to TRBJ1-5; the table names TRBD1, a call not compared with the DNA. TRBV21-1 has pseudogene status. The CDR3 consists of 16 residues. CDR3 DNA sequence: TGTGCCAGCAGCACTGTATCGACAGGGCCTAATCAGCCCCAGCATTTT. It codes for CASSTVSTGPNQPQHF.

This clonotype is labeled as medium-sized (0.01 to 0.1%). The rearrangement links TRBV5-1 to TRBJ2-6, with 8 positions matching TRBD1. The CDR3 is 17 amino acids. Trimming cost V 3 bases and J 2 bases; bases outside gene matches: 7. The germline V gene has CDR1 SGHRS and CDR2 YFSETQ. CDR3: CASSSQGGLAGANVLTF. The CDR3 DNA is TGCGCCAGCAGCTCACAGGGGGGTCTTGCTGGGGCCAACGTCCTGACTTTC.

The chain joins TRBV27 to TRBJ1-4; D remains ambiguous. Trimming took off 8 bases at V and 6 bases at J, with 4 bases between the two ends. The V gene's germline CDR1 is MNHEY and CDR2 SMNVEV (reference sequence). This CDR3 contains 10 residues. Here the CDR3 reads CASLYEKLFF. The CDR3 bases are TGTGCCAGCCTCTATGAAAAACTGTTTTTT. The full variable domain, with the rest looked up from reference TRBV27 and TRBJ1-4, is EAQVTQNPRYLITVTGKKLTVTCSQNMNHEYMSWYRQDPGLGLRQIYYSMNVEVTDKGDVPEGYKVSRKEKRNFPLILESPSPNQTSLYFCASLYEKLFFGSGTQLSVL.